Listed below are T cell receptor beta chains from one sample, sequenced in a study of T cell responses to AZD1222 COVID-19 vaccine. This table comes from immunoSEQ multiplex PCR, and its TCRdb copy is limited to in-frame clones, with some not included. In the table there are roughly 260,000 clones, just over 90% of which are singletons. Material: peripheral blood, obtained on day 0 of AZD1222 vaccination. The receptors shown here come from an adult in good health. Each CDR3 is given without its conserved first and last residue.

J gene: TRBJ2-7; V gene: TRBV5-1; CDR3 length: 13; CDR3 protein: ASSSGQGASDEQY
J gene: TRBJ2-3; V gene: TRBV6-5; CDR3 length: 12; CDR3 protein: ASQQGIEADTQY
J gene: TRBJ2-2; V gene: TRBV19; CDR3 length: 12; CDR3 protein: ASSPRAYTGELF
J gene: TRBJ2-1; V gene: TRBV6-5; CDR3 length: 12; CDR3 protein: ASGDFSSYNEQF
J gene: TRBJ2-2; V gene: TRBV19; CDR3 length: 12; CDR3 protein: ATRDRPNTGELF
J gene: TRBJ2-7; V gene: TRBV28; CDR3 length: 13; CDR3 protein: ASSPPGTLSNEQY
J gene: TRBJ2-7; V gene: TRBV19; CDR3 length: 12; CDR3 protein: ASSIGTQAHEQY
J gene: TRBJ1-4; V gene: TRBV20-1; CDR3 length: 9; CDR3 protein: SAFFVEKLF
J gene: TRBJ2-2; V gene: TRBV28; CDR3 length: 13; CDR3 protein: ASSFGGTNTGELF
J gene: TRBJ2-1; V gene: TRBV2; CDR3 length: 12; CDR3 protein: ASSVGTAYNEQF
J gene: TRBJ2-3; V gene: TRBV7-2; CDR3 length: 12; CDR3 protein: ASSLYDRLDTQY
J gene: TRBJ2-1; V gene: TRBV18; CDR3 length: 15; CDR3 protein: ASSPPSPGSFYNEQF